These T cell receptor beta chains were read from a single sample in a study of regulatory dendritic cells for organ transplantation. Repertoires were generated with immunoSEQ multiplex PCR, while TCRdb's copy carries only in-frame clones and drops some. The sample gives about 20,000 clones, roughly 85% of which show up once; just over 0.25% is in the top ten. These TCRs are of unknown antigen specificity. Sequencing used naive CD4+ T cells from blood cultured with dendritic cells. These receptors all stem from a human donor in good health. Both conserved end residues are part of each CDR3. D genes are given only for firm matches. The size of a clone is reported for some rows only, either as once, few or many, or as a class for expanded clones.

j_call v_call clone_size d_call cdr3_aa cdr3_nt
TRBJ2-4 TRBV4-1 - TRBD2 CASSQAILAEGKNIQYF TGCGCCAGCAGCCAAGCGATACTAGCGGAGGGCAAAAACATTCAGTACTTC
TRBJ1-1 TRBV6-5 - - CASSYSAGTEAFF TGTGCCAGCAGTTACTCGGCCGGCACTGAAGCTTTCTTT
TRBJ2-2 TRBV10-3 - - CAISEPVEGGELFF TGTGCCATCAGTGAGCCCGTAGAAGGCGGGGAGCTGTTTTTT
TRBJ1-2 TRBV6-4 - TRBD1 CASRQNGQGLYGYTF TGTGCCAGCAGGCAAAACGGACAGGGACTCTATGGCTACACCTTC
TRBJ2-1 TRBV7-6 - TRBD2 CASSVSGGRNEQFF TGTGCCAGCAGCGTTAGCGGGGGGCGGAATGAGCAGTTCTTC
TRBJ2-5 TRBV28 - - CASSLVRAYRRETQYF TGTGCCAGCAGTTTGGTTAGGGCTTATCGGCGGGAGACCCAGTACTTC
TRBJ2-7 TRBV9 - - CASSVGSAYEQYF TGTGCCAGCAGCGTTGGGAGTGCCTACGAGCAGTACTTC
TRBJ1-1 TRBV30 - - CAWRRKPWTTLNTEAFF TGTGCCTGGAGGAGAAAACCTTGGACTACCTTGAACACTGAAGCTTTCTTT
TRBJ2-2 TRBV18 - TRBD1 CASSPQGADTGELFF TGTGCCAGCTCACCACAGGGGGCTGACACCGGGGAGCTGTTTTTT
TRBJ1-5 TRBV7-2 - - CASSLDGQPQHF TGTGCCAGCAGCTTGGACGGACAGCCCCAGCATTTT
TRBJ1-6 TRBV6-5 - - CASSLLRGDSPLHF TGTGCCAGCAGCCTTCTTAGGGGTGATTCACCCCTCCACTTT
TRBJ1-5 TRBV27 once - CASSLSTNQPQHF TGTGCCAGCAGTTTATCGACCAATCAGCCCCAGCATTTT
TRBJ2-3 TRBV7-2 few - CASSYQTVTDTQYF TGTGCCAGCAGTTACCAGACAGTCACAGATACGCAGTATTTT
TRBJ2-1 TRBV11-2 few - CASSFDYGNEQFF TGTGCCAGCAGCTTCGACTATGGCAATGAGCAGTTCTTC
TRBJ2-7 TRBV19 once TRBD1 CASRRDRALAGYYEQYF TGTGCCAGTAGGCGGGACAGGGCTCTTGCGGGATACTACGAGCAGTACTTC
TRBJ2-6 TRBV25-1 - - CASSDRNGANVLTF TGTGCCAGCAGTGACAGAAATGGGGCCAACGTCCTGACTTTC
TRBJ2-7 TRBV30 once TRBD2 CAWNTIAGAAYEQYF TGTGCCTGGAATACCATAGCGGGAGCAGCCTACGAGCAGTACTTC
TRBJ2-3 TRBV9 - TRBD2 CASSPRAGTSGGKRDTQYF TGTGCCAGCAGCCCCCGCGCCGGGACTAGCGGGGGGAAGAGGGATACGCAGTATTTT
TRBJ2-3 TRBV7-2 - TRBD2 CASSYPGTSGNTQYF TGTGCCAGCAGCTATCCCGGGACTAGCGGAAATACGCAGTATTTT
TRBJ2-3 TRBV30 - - CAWSRGQGRSDTQYF TGTGCCTGGAGTCGGGGGCAGGGCCGATCAGATACGCAGTATTTT
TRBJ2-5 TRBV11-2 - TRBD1 CASSRNIYITGVSSETQYF TGTGCCAGCAGCCGAAATATCTATATAACAGGGGTATCATCCGAGACCCAGTACTTC
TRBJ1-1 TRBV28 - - CASSGVGRPDTEAFF TGTGCCAGCAGTGGGGTCGGGCGCCCCGACACTGAAGCTTTCTTT
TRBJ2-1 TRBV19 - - CASTQGGNEQFF TGTGCCAGTACGCAGGGAGGAAATGAGCAGTTCTTC
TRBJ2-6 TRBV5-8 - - CASSLQVYAASGANVLTF TGTGCCAGCAGCTTGCAGGTTTACGCGGCCTCTGGGGCCAACGTCCTGACTTTC
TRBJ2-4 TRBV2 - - CATSGVLAKNIQYF TGTGCCACCTCCGGGGTTCTAGCCAAAAACATTCAGTACTTC
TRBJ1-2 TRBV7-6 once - CASSRTPDRSYGYTF TGTGCCAGCAGCCGAACCCCCGACAGATCATACGGCTACACCTTC